The sequence of this T cell receptor (beta chain) was determined in a study of human T cells and chemical hapten exposure. Study details: On about 2 cm by about 2 cm of upper inner arm skin, sensitization was performed with 2% DPC.

In its sample, this clonotype was seen a few times. Its antigen remains unidentified. Study conclusions and caveats: TCRs at high frequency, those above 1 in 1000, did not change with DPC sensitization. Compared to controls, expanded TCRs made significantly more large clusters of similar CDR3s.

Each CDR3 protein is one row after TCRdb ran MiXCR on the RACE reads. The table shows under 300,000 distinct CDR3 sequences, with approximately 7.5% occurring only once. The CDR3 totals 15 residues. Germline CDR1 is LNHDA and CDR2 is SQIVND (reference sequence). V shed 4 bases, J shed 6 bases, and the junction held 9 bases outside the gene matches. Time point noted: pre-sensitization, week 0. Regarding treatment: therapeutic diphenylcyclopropenone sensitization with weekly scalp DPC. Samples of blood were obtained prior to the application of each patch test. This clonotype was sampled from a man between 18 and 29 years old with alopecia areata. Some clones in this sample may be carry-over from other donors' samples. The rearrangement joins TRBV19 to TRBJ1-5; 7 bases map to TRBD1. Sequences were derived from whole blood, sampled in connection with sensitization to the hapten diphenylcyclopropenone (DPC). The CDR3 nucleotides are TGTGCCAGTAGTAATTCAGGGGGAGCCTTTCAGCCCCAGCATTTT. This sequence encodes CASSNSGGAFQPQHF.